The 24 T cell receptor beta chains below were found in one sample sequenced in a study of lymphopenia after photon versus proton radiotherapy. The method was immunoSEQ multiplex PCR; TCRdb's version includes in-frame clones alone and lacks a portion of them. The data contain 60,000 or so clones, 75% to 90% of them singletons. The sample consisted of peripheral blood, taken from a patient treated with proton-based radiotherapy. These receptors were obtained from a man older than 75 with esophageal cancer.

This clone came up once. This rearrangement joins TRBV19 to TRBJ2-5; the D is unclear. Germline V lookup: CDR1 LNHDA, CDR2 SQIVND (reference sequence). This CDR3 has 14 residues. V was trimmed by 4 bases and J by 2 bases, leaving 11 bases between them. This CDR3 reads CASSTTRRQETQYF. CDR3 DNA sequence: TGTGCCAGTAGTACGACCCGGCGGCAAGAGACCCAGTACTTC.

The V gene is TRBV6-6, the J gene TRBJ2-2; no definite D call. Trimming cost V 6 bases and J 3 bases, with 8 bases left between them. Germline values: CDR1 MNHNY, CDR2 SVGAGI (reference sequence). CDR3 size: 13 residues. Written as DNA, the CDR3 is TGTGCCAGCAGCCGGACCTACACCGGGGAGCTGTTTTTT. It translates to CASSRTYTGELFF.

About this clone itself: One end of the junction is discordant with germline, which a read error may explain. The chain carries TRBV5-1 and TRBJ2-5, with TRBD2 identical over 13 bases. The CDR3 sequence is 16 residues long. Germline CDR1 and CDR2: SGHRS and YFSETQ. The CDR3 sequence is CASSPGLAGAGEAQYF. The DNA of the CDR3 is TGCGCCAGCAGCCCTGGACTAGCGGGAGCAGGAGAGGCCCAGTACTTC.

Here the CDR3 reads CATSSLKLAGDTGANVLTF. In DNA form, the CDR3 reads TGTGCCACCAGCAGTCTCAAACTAGCGGGGGACACTGGGGCCAACGTCCTGACTTTC. This rearrangement joins TRBV15 to TRBJ2-6, with 11 positions matching TRBD2. The CDR3 has 19 amino acids. From germline, CDR1 is LNHNV and CDR2 YYDKDF (reference sequence). V dropped 3 bases and J dropped 2; count of bases not matched to a gene: 9.

The sample holds a few counts of this clone. The J gene is TRBJ2-7, the V gene TRBV25-1; the match to TRBD1 covers 8 bases. The CDR3 has 13 amino acids. Germline lookup yields CDR1 MGHDK and CDR2 SYGVNS. The V and J ends lost 5 bases and 12 bases, in that order; junction bases with no gene match: 12. The CDR3: CASSPTGDRVLYF. The CDR3 DNA reads TGTGCCAGCAGTCCGACAGGGGATCGAGTTCTGTACTTC.

This chain joins TRBV7-9 and TRBJ2-1, with unresolved D. CDR1 and CDR2 (germline): SEHNR, FQNEAQ (reference sequence). This CDR3 region has 15 residues. The ends were cut back, 1 base at V and 6 bases at J, with 13 bases in the middle. The CDR3 loop reads CASSLVFSSANEQFF. The CDR3 region has the DNA TGTGCCAGCAGCTTAGTCTTCTCGTCGGCCAATGAGCAGTTCTTC.

The chain uses TRBV15 and TRBJ1-2; maybe TRBD1 (5 bases). Germline V gene data show CDR1 as LNHNV and CDR2 as YYDKDF (reference sequence). This CDR3 is 13 amino acids long. V lost 0 bases, J lost 8 bases, and 10 bases lay in between. The DNA for the CDR3 is TGTGCCACCAGCAGAGAGGGACGTCGGGGCTACACCTTC. This sequence encodes CATSREGRRGYTF. Supplemented by reference TRBV15 and TRBJ1-2, the full variable domain reads DAMVIQNPRYQVTQFGKPVTLSCSQTLNHNVMYWYQQKSSQAPKLLFHYYDKDFNNEADTPDNFQSRRPNTSFCFLDIRSPGLGDTAMYLCATSREGRRGYTFGSGTRLTVV.

This chain links TRBV12-5 with TRBJ1-1; 8 bases map to TRBD1. Germline CDR1 and CDR2: LGHNT and FRNRAP. Trimming cost V 5 bases and J 5 bases; bases outside gene matches: 7. The CDR3 has 14 residues. The CDR3 protein is CASGTGTGGTEAFF. CDR3 nucleotide sequence: TGTGCTAGTGGTACCGGGACAGGTGGAACTGAAGCTTTCTTT.

On this clone: Mismatch with germline at one junction end may stem from a read error. The rearrangement uses TRBV18 and TRBJ1-2, with a possible D match to TRBD1 (5 bases). Germline CDR1 is KGHSH and CDR2 is LQKENI. The CDR3 is made up of 12 amino acids. The CDR3 nucleotides read TGTGCCAGCTCCCTGGAGGCGGGGGATACCGCCTTC. This gives the protein CASSLEAGDTAF. The variable domain in full, with the rest retrieved from reference TRBV18 and TRBJ1-2, is NAGVMQNPRHLVRRRGQEARLRCSPMKGHSHVYWYRQLPEEGLKFMVYLQKENIIDESGMPKERFSAEFPKEGPSILRIQQVVRGDSAAYFCASSLEAGDTAFGSGTRLTVV.

The chain is built from TRBV4-3 and TRBJ1-2; a weak D match, TRBD1 (6 bases). The V and J ends lost 4 bases and 6 bases respectively, with 15 bases between them. CDR1 is LGHNA, CDR2 YSLEER, per germline. The CDR3 runs to 14 residues. The CDR3 DNA sequence: TGCGCCAGCAGCCCGAATCGGGGGGCGCATGGCTACACCTTC. Translation gives CASSPNRGAHGYTF.

The chain is built from TRBV25-1 and TRBJ2-1, with unresolved D. Germline V CDR1 and CDR2: MGHDK, SYGVNS. CDR3 length: 13 residues. The V and J ends lost 2 bases and 1 base respectively, with 3 bases between them. CDR3 in DNA: TGTGCCAGCAGTGAAGTATCCTACAATGAGCAGTTCTTC. Translation gives CASSEVSYNEQFF.

The CDR3 DNA reads TGCGCCAGCAGCCAAGAAGAGCATAACTATGGCTACACCTTC. It is translated as CASSQEEHNYGYTF. The genes are TRBV4-1 and TRBJ1-2, with D unresolved. Germline V gene lookup returns CDR1 MGHRA and CDR2 YSYEKL. The CDR3 has 14 residues. Trimming pared 0 bases from V and 1 base from J, leaving 6 bases between.

The genes are TRBV4-2 and TRBJ1-2; 9 bases line up with TRBD1. The junction had 5 bases not matched to a gene; V was cut back by 0 bases and J by 6 bases. The CDR3 contains 15 residues. Germline loops: CDR1 LGHNA, CDR2 YNFKEQ. CDR3 amino acids: CASSQDGRTGDGYTF. In DNA, the CDR3 is TGTGCCAGCAGCCAAGACGGCAGGACAGGGGATGGCTACACCTTC.

This chain joins TRBV28 and TRBJ1-6; 7 nucleotides match TRBD1. Germline CDR1 reads MDHEN; CDR2 reads SYDVKM. The CDR3 is 13 amino acids. Trimming removed 11 bases from V and 6 bases from J; junction bases left unmatched: 7. CDR3 coding DNA: TGTGCCCTCCAGGGGGATCTTAATTCACCCCTCCACTTT. Its translation is CALQGDLNSPLHF.

The V gene is TRBV4-2, the J gene TRBJ2-3; 7 nucleotides match TRBD2. The V segment lost 0 bases and the J segment 2 bases; nucleotides outside the gene matches: 8. In germline, CDR1 is LGHNA, CDR2 YNFKEQ. The length of the CDR3 is 17 residues. The CDR3 bases are TGTGCCAGCAGCCAAGAAGGGGCGGGGGAATACACAGATACGCAGTATTTT. It codes for CASSQEGAGEYTDTQYF.

The J gene is TRBJ2-5, the V gene TRBV30, with 9 bases matching TRBD2. Germline V gives CDR1 GTSNPN, CDR2 SVGIG (reference sequence). The CDR3 is 13 amino acids. V was pared by 2 bases and J by 4 bases, with 2 bases of the junction left unmatched. CDR3 nucleotides: TGTGCCTGGAGTTTAGCGGGAGTAGAGACCCAGTACTTC. Translating gives CAWSLAGVETQYF.

The rearrangement joins TRBV10-3 to TRBJ2-1; 12 bases line up with TRBD2. The junction had 3 bases not matched to a gene; V was cut back by 6 bases and J by 0 bases. This CDR3 is 16 amino acids long. The V gene's germline CDR1 is ENHRY and CDR2 SYGVKD. The CDR3 region is CAIRPTSGSSYNEQFF. The CDR3 nucleotides read TGTGCCATCAGACCGACTAGCGGGAGCTCCTACAATGAGCAGTTCTTC.

The rearrangement uses TRBV6-6 and TRBJ1-5, with TRBD1 matching 7 bases. The CDR3 runs 15 residues. CDR1 MNHNY and CDR2 SVGAGI come from the germline V gene (reference sequence). The V gene end was trimmed by 5 bases and the J gene end by 0 bases; junction bases not matched to a gene: 4. The CDR3 region has the DNA TGTGCCAGCAGTAACAGGGGCCATAGCAATCAGCCCCAGCATTTT. Amino acids: CASSNRGHSNQPQHF.

The chain is built from TRBV19 and TRBJ2-7; 9 nucleotides align to TRBD2. The V and J ends lost 1 base and 3 bases, in that order; junction bases with no gene match: 13. CDR1 is LNHDA, CDR2 SQIVND, per germline (reference sequence). This CDR3 comprises 18 residues. CDR3: CASSIGAGGPSNVYEQYF. The CDR3, as DNA: TGTGCCAGTAGTATAGGGGCGGGAGGGCCCTCAAACGTCTACGAGCAGTACTTC.

V gene TRBV27 combines with J gene TRBJ2-3; 10 nucleotides line up with TRBD2. The CDR3 runs to 16 residues. CDR1 and CDR2 from the germline V gene are MNHEY and SMNVEV (reference sequence). Unmatched junction bases numbered 8, after V lost 2 bases and J lost 6 bases. For the CDR3, the DNA is TGTGCCAGCAGTTTACTAGCGGGAGAGGTTGTGGATACGCAGTATTTT. Its protein product is CASSLLAGEVVDTQYF.

This chain joins TRBV6-1 and TRBJ1-1, with D unclear. Trimming took off 3 bases at V and 1 base at J, with 3 bases between the two ends. The CDR3 consists of 12 residues. Germline V gene data show CDR1 as MNHNS and CDR2 as SASEGT. As DNA, the CDR3 is TGTGCCAGCAGTGACTCGAACACTGAAGCTTTCTTT. It translates to CASSDSNTEAFF.

This clone was observed once. The rearrangement joins TRBV11-3 to TRBJ2-4; the D gene could be TRBD1 or TRBD2 (6 bases each). CDR1 is SGHNT, CDR2 YENEEA, per germline. The length of the CDR3 is 16 residues. V dropped 5 bases and J dropped 0 bases, with 14 bases sitting between them. The CDR3: CASSPGGTLAKNIQYF. DNA for the CDR3: TGTGCCAGCAGCCCCGGGGGCACTCTAGCCAAAAACATTCAGTACTTC.

CDR3: CASRGRGGGIVSPLHF. CDR3 nucleotides: TGTGCCAGTAGAGGGAGAGGTGGCGGAATCGTGTCACCCCTCCACTTT. The chain links TRBV19 to TRBJ1-6; D unclear. Deletions cut 6 bases from V and 10 bases from J, with 22 bases between. The CDR3 runs to 16 residues. Germline CDR1 reads LNHDA; CDR2 reads SQIVND (reference sequence).

The rearrangement uses TRBV5-1 and TRBJ1-2; weak D call: TRBD1 (5 bases). Trimming shortened V by 1 base and J by 4 bases, and 11 bases separated the two germline ends. The CDR3 spans 14 residues. CDR1 SGHRS and CDR2 YFSETQ come from the germline V gene. This CDR3 reads CASSLRDGRYGYTF. For the CDR3, the DNA is TGCGCCAGCAGCTTGAGGGACGGACGCTATGGCTACACCTTC.